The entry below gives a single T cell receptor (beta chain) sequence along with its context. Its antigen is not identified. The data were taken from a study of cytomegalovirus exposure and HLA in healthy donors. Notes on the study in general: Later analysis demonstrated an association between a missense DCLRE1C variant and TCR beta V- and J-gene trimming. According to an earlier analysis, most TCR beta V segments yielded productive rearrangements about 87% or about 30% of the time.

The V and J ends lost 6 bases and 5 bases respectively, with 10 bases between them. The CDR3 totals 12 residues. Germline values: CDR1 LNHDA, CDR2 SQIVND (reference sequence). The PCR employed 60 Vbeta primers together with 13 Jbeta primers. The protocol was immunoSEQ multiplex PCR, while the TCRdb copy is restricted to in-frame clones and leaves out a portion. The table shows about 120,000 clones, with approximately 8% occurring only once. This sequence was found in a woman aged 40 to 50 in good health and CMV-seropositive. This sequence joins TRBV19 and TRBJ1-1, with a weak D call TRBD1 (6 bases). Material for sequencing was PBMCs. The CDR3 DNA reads TGTGCCAGTAGCACAGGGCCGACTGAAGCTTTCTTT. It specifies CASSTGPTEAFF.